This TCR beta chain was identified during a study of blood T cell repertoires in COVID-19. Study-level background: Acute and convalescent COVID-19 samples came from the United States, Italy and Spain. Sources were T cells, B-cell-depleted T cells, or PBMCs; the material itself was cDNA or gDNA.

The CDR3 extends over 15 amino acids. V lost 0 bases to trimming and J lost 7 bases; unmatched junction nucleotides: 4. Germline lookup yields CDR1 SGHRS and CDR2 YFSETQ. As processed by the authors: From reference gene primer amplification, estimates of nucleated cell counts were derived. Clones were read by immunoSEQ multiplex PCR, and TCRdb kept only the in-frame ones, dropping some. D and trimming come from the DNA, and the V and J calls and clone size come from that table. The sample includes over 80,000 clones, 75% to 90% of them seen just once. The TCR sequence derives from a man older than 75 with active or convalescent COVID-19. Sample: peripheral blood. V and J are TRBV5-1 and TRBJ1-6, with 7 bases that match TRBD1. For the CDR3, the DNA is TGCGCCAGCAGCTTGGATCAGGGGGGAAATTCACCCCTCCACTTT. Its protein product is CASSLDQGGNSPLHF.